The following is a T cell receptor (beta chain) sequence with its context. Per the original data handling: Nucleated cell counts were estimated from reference gene primer amplification. The assay was immunoSEQ multiplex PCR, and TCRdb's table has in-frame clones only and misses some. V, J and clone size derive from that table, while D and trimming were established from the DNA sequence. Here the sample spans tens of thousands of clones, roughly 87% being singletons. These data are taken from a study of blood T cell repertoires in COVID-19. As for the study in general: T cells, B-cell-depleted T cells, or PBMCs provided the cDNA or gDNA that served as material.

J was trimmed by 1 base and V by 2 bases; bases with no gene match: 8. The germline V gene has CDR1 MNHEY and CDR2 SVGEGT. This CDR3 comprises 17 residues. This sequence joins TRBV6-2 or TRBV6-3 and TRBJ1-2, with 9 positions matching TRBD1. Sequencing was carried out using peripheral blood. This receptor was obtained from a woman aged 45-59 years with active or convalescent COVID-19. The CDR3 bases are TGTGCCAGCAGTTACCCGGGGACAGGGAAGAGTAACTATGGCTACACCTTC. Translating gives CASSYPGTGKSNYGYTF.